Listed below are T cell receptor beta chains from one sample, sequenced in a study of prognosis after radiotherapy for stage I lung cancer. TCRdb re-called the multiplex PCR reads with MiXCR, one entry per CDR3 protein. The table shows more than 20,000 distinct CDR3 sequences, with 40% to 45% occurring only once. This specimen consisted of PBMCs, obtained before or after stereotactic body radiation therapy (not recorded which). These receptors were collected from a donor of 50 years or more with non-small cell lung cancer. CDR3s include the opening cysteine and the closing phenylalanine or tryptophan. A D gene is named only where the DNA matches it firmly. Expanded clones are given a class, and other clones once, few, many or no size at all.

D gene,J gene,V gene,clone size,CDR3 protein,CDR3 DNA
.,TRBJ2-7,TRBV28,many,CASRGRGTYEQYF,TGTGCCAGCAGGGGGCGGGGCACCTACGAGCAGTACTTC
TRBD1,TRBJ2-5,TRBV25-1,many,CASTNDRGVETQYF,TGTGCCAGCACCAACGACAGGGGAGTAGAGACCCAGTACTTC
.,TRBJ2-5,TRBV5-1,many,CASSLGQAQETQYF,TGCGCCAGCAGCTTGGGGCAGGCCCAAGAGACCCAGTACTTC
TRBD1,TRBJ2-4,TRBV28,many,CASSLPRTGPDIQYF,TGTGCCAGCAGCTTACCCCGGACAGGCCCGGACATTCAGTACTTC
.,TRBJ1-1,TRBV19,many,CASRQPNTEAFF,TGTGCCAGTAGACAGCCGAACACTGAAGCTTTCTTT
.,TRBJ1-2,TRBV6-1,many,CASSDPGVFYGYTF,TGTGCCAGCAGTGACCCAGGGGTTTTCTATGGCTACACCTTC
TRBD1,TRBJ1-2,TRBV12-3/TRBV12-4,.,CASSLEGGTGGRYTF,TGTGCCAGCAGTTTAGAGGGTGGGACAGGGGGTCGCTACACCTTC
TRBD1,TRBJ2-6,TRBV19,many,CASSTPPGQGLAGANVLTF,TGTGCCAGTAGTACCCCCCCCGGACAGGGGCTGGCTGGGGCCAACGTCCTGACTTTC
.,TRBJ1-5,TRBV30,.,CAWSQGTNQPQHF,TGTGCCTGGAGCCAGGGCACAAATCAGCCCCAGCATTTT
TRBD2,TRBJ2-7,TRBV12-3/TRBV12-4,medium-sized,CASRSSGSQREYF,TGTGCCAGCAGGTCTAGCGGTTCCCAAAGAGAGTACTTC
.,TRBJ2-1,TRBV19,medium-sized,CASSIFAGGASGNEQFF,TGTGCCAGTAGTATTTTCGCAGGCGGGGCCTCGGGAAATGAGCAGTTCTTC
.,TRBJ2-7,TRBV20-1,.,CSARGSGFSYEQYF,TGCAGTGCTAGAGGCAGCGGGTTCTCCTACGAGCAGTACTTC
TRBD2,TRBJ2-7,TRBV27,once,CARYSGTSYEQYF,TGTGCCAGATACAGCGGGACGAGCTACGAGCAGTACTTC
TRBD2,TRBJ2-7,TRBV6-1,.,CASRGTGTSVLSSYEQYF,TGTGCCAGCAGGGGTACCGGGACTAGCGTGCTTAGCTCCTACGAGCAGTACTTC
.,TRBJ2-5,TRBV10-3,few,CAISEVAPPETQYF,TGTGCCATCAGTGAGGTGGCTCCTCCTGAGACCCAGTACTTC
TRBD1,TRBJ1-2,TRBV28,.,CASSLGIGGFANYAYTF,TGTGCCAGCAGTTTAGGAATAGGGGGCTTTGCCAACTATGCCTACACCTTC
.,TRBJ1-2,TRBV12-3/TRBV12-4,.,CASSLSTFYGYTF,TGTGCCAGCAGTCTGAGCACCTTCTATGGCTACACCTTC
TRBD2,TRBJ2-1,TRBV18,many,CASSRTSFNEQFF,TGTGCCAGCTCACGGACTAGCTTCAATGAGCAGTTCTTC
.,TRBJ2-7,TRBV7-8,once,CASSLAGTLRLRGYEQYF,TGTGCCAGCAGCTTAGCCGGCACACTAAGGTTGAGAGGCTACGAGCAGTACTTC
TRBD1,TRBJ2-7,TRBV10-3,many,CAARDRDNEQYF,TGTGCCGCCCGGGACAGGGATAACGAGCAGTACTTC
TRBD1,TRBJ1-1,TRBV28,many,CASSPIGTANTEAFF,TGTGCCAGCAGTCCGATCGGGACAGCGAACACTGAAGCTTTCTTT
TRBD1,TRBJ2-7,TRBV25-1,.,CASSERGTGLLEQYF,TGTGCCAGCAGTGAACGGGGGACAGGACTTCTCGAGCAGTACTTC
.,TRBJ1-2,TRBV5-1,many,CASSPGEGYGYTF,TGCGCCAGCAGCCCCGGGGAAGGCTATGGCTACACCTTC
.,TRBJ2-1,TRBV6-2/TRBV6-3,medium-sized,CANAVRDNEQFF,TGCGCCAACGCGGTACGGGACAATGAGCAGTTCTTC
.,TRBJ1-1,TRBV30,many,CAWTGMNTEAFF,TGTGCCTGGACCGGCATGAACACTGAAGCTTTCTTT
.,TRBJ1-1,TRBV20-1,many,CSARSTPNTEAFF,TGCAGTGCTAGATCGACCCCGAACACTGAAGCTTTCTTT
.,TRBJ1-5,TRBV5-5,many,CASSFRQGDQPQHF,TGTGCCAGCAGCTTTCGGCAGGGTGATCAGCCCCAGCATTTT
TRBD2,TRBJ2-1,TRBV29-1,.,CSVRISGRGNNEKFF,TGCAGCGTTCGTATCAGCGGGAGGGGGAACAATGAGAAGTTCTTC
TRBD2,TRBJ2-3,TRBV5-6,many,CASSFLRSGIDTQYF,TGTGCCAGCAGCTTCTTAAGGAGCGGGATAGATACGCAGTATTTT
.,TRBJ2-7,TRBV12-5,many,CASGLTPYEQYF,TGTGCTAGTGGTTTGACCCCCTACGAGCAGTACTTC
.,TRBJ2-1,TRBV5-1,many,CASSFWESSYNEQFF,TGCGCCAGCAGCTTCTGGGAGAGCTCCTACAATGAGCAGTTCTTC
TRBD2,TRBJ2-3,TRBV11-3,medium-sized,CASSLGIAGRTDTQYF,TGTGCCAGCAGCTTAGGGATAGCGGGTCGCACAGATACGCAGTATTTT
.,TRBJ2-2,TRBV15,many,CATSSRRTGELFF,TGTGCCACCAGCAGCCGCCGCACCGGGGAGCTGTTTTTT
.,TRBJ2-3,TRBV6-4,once,CASSEAVGTDTQYF,TGTGCCAGCAGTGAGGCAGTCGGGACAGATACGCAGTATTTT
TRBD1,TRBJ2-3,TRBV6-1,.,CASSPGQGYTDTQYF,TGTGCCAGCAGCCCGGGACAGGGGTACACAGATACGCAGTATTTT
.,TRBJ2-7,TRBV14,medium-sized,CASSQDLDTLYEQYF,TGTGCCAGCAGCCAAGACTTGGACACCCTCTACGAGCAGTACTTC
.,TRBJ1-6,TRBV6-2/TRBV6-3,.,CASGREDSPLHF,TGTGCCAGCGGCAGGGAGGATTCACCCCTCCACTTT
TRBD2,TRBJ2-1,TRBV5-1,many,CASRAGLAGNNEQFF,TGCGCCAGCAGGGCGGGACTAGCGGGAAACAATGAGCAGTTCTTC
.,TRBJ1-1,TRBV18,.,CASSPVPSNTEAFF,TGTGCCAGCTCACCGGTCCCCTCGAACACTGAAGCTTTCTTT
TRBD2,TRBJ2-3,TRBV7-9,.,CTSNTLAGDTQYF,TGTACCAGCAACACACTAGCGGGAGATACGCAGTATTTT
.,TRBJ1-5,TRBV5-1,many,CASSLAPDQPQHF,TGCGCCAGCAGCTTGGCCCCGGATCAGCCCCAGCATTTT
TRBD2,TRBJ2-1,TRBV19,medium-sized,CASSIGTSGSFWVNEQFF,TGTGCCAGTAGTATAGGGACTAGCGGGAGCTTCTGGGTCAATGAGCAGTTCTTC
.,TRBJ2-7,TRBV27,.,CAIIPTSTYEQYF,TGTGCCATCATCCCCACTAGCACGTACGAGCAGTACTTC
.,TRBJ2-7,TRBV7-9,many,CASSQGRYEQYF,TGTGCCAGCAGCCAGGGACGTTACGAGCAGTACTTC
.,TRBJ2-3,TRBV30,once,CSWSVGVEGEGNTQYF,TGTTCCTGGAGTGTTGGTGTTGAGGGAGAGGGGAATACGCAGTATTTT
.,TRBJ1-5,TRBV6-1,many,CASSDPATAGWPQHF,TGTGCCAGCAGTGACCCCGCCACGGCTGGGTGGCCCCAGCATTTT
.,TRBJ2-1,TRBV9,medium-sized,CASSDYLRGEQFF,TGTGCCAGCAGCGATTACCTCAGAGGTGAGCAGTTCTTC
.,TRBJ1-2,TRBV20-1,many,CSARAGSVNYGYTF,TGCAGTGCTAGAGCTGGCAGTGTGAACTATGGCTACACCTTC
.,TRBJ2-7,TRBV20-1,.,CSARMPESYEQYF,TGCAGTGCTAGAATGCCCGAGAGTTACGAGCAGTACTTC
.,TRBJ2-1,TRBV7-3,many,CASSRGTDASNEQFF,TGTGCCAGCAGCCGTGGGACTGACGCCTCCAATGAGCAGTTCTTC
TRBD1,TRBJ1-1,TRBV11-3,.,CASSTGTGVEALF,TGTGCCAGCAGCACAGGTACAGGGGTTGAAGCTCTCTTT
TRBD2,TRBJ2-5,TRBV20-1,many,CSAGYAGGPEETQYF,TGCAGTGCTGGATATGCGGGAGGGCCTGAAGAGACCCAGTACTTC
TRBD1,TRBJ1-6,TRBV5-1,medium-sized,CASSLEGTGGTNSPLHF,TGCGCCAGCAGCTTGGAAGGGACAGGCGGGACAAATTCACCCCTCCACTTT
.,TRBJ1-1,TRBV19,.,CASSMAHGGTRTEAFF,TGTGCCAGTAGTATGGCTCATGGGGGGACGCGCACTGAAGCTTTCTTT
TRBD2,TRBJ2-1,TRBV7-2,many,CASSPGTSGYNEQFF,TGTGCCAGCAGCCCAGGGACTAGCGGCTACAATGAGCAGTTCTTC
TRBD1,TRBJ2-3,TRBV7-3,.,CASKFRTGGTDTQYF,TGTGCCAGCAAATTCCGGACAGGGGGAACAGATACGCAGTATTTT
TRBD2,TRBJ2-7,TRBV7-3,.,CASSPGRGDHEQYF,TGTGCCAGCAGCCCGGGGAGGGGAGATCACGAGCAGTACTTC
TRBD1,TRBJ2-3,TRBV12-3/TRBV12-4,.,CASSSTGGSDTQYF,TGTGCCAGCAGTTCGACAGGGGGCAGCGATACGCAGTATTTT
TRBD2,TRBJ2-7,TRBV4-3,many,CASSQDPSGRYEQYF,TGCGCCAGCAGCCAAGATCCTAGCGGGAGGTACGAGCAGTACTTC